This T cell receptor beta chain was sequenced in a study of T cell responses to AZD1222 COVID-19 vaccine. Turning to the study itself: Analysis merged second doses at about 4 or about 12 weeks. The study, taken as a whole, reports: In a largely white British group with more females than males, clonal diversity was possibly underestimated. At study baseline, merely about 6 AZD1222 recipients were seropositive. Nearly half of spike-specific TCRs reportedly target unmutated variant regions.

Between the trimmed V and J ends, which lost 2 bases and 5 bases, there was a span of 11 bases. This CDR3 is built from 13 residues. In germline, CDR1 is SGHRS, CDR2 YFSETQ. For this clone: Its antigen remains unidentified.

Assay: immunoSEQ multiplex PCR; the TCRdb copy retains only in-frame clones and omits some. The sample has more than 150,000 clones; 75% to 90% are singletons. The V call is TRBV5-1, the J call TRBJ2-7, with a possible D match to TRBD1 (6 bases). The sequence was obtained from an adult in good health. The sequencing used peripheral blood, collected on day 0 of AZD1222 vaccination. The CDR3 reads CASSFQGSNEQYF. Written as DNA, the CDR3 is TGCGCCAGCAGCTTCCAGGGGTCCAACGAGCAGTACTTC.